Each of the 9 T cell receptor beta chains below was sequenced from the same sample in a study of blood T cell repertoires in COVID-19. Clones were read by immunoSEQ multiplex PCR, and TCRdb kept only the in-frame ones, dropping some. The sample includes roughly 130,000 clones, 84% of them seen just once. Sequencing input: PBMCs or T cells enriched from blood (not recorded which). All receptors come from a man aged 35 to 55 with acute COVID-19.

This chain links TRBV19 with TRBJ1-2; 7 nucleotides align to TRBD1. The germline V gene encodes CDR1 LNHDA and CDR2 SQIVND (reference sequence). Unmatched junction bases numbered 9, after V lost 5 bases and J lost 9 bases. This CDR3 has 13 amino acids. For the CDR3, the DNA is TGTGCCAGTAGTGCTAACAGGGGAGAGCGCTACACCTTC. This codes for CASSANRGERYTF.

This clone appeared once. The gene calls are TRBV20-1 and TRBJ2-3; 9 bases are a match to TRBD2. The germline gives CDR1 DFQATT, CDR2 SNEGSKA (reference sequence). The ends lost 3 bases at V and 1 base at J; junction bases unmatched: 8. CDR3 length: 16 amino acids. CDR3 in DNA: TGCAGTGCTAGTCCTTATAGCGGGAGCGGCACAGATACGCAGTATTTT. As protein: CSASPYSGSGTDTQYF.

The chain recombines TRBV28 with TRBJ2-1; TRBD2 matches 10 bases. J gave up 8 bases and V 8 bases, and 21 bases lay outside the gene matches. CDR1 and CDR2 from the germline V gene are MDHEN and SYDVKM. The CDR3 is made up of 18 amino acids. CDR3 nucleotide sequence: TGTGCCAGCCCCCGTGGGGGGCTAGCGGGAGTGAATACGGATGAGCAGTTCTTC. It is translated as CASPRGGLAGVNTDEQFF.

J is TRBJ1-1 and V is TRBV5-1, with a possible D match to TRBD1 (6 bases). CDR3 length: 16 amino acids. Germline V lookup: CDR1 SGHRS, CDR2 YFSETQ. The ends were cut back, 4 bases at V and 4 bases at J, with 20 bases in the middle. CDR3: CASSIGVTGSRTEAFF. The CDR3 nucleotides read TGCGCCAGCAGCATAGGAGTTACAGGGTCCCGCACTGAAGCTTTCTTT.

The V call is TRBV3-1 (or the pseudogene TRBV3-2), the J call TRBJ2-5; TRBD2 agrees at 10 bases. The CDR3 contains 16 residues. J was trimmed by 5 bases and V by 3 bases; bases with no gene match: 9. Per the germline V gene, CDR1 is LGHDT and CDR2 is YNNKEL (reference sequence). The CDR3 here is CASSQGSGRALETQYF. Written as DNA, the CDR3 is TGTGCCAGCAGCCAGGGAAGCGGGAGGGCCTTGGAGACCCAGTACTTC.

The chain recombines TRBV6-5 with TRBJ2-2; 10 nucleotides agree with TRBD1. The CDR3 covers 15 residues. Germline values: CDR1 MNHEY, CDR2 SVGAGI. The V gene end was trimmed by 6 bases and the J gene end by 7 bases; junction bases not matched to a gene: 8. CDR3 DNA: TGTGCCAGCAGGTTCGGGACAGGGGTTCACGGGGAGCTGTTTTTT. Translation gives CASRFGTGVHGELFF.

The V gene is TRBV2, the J gene TRBJ2-2; 9 nucleotides line up with TRBD2. The V and J ends lost 8 bases and 4 bases, in that order; junction bases with no gene match: 8. CDR3 size: 15 residues. Germline V lookup: CDR1 SNHLY, CDR2 FYNNEI. CDR3 DNA: TGTGCCAGCCGATGGCGGGGGGGCCCCACCGGGGAGCTGTTTTTT. Translating gives CASRWRGGPTGELFF.

This chain links TRBV4-3 with TRBJ1-4; 9 nucleotides match TRBD1. After removal of 4 bases from V and 4 bases from J, the junction contained 7 bases not matched to a gene. This CDR3 region has 16 residues. The V gene's germline CDR1 is LGHNA and CDR2 YSLEER. CDR3 coding DNA: TGCGCCAGCAGCCGTATCACAGGGGGCGGTAATGAAAAACTGTTTTTT. It encodes CASSRITGGGNEKLFF.

This rearrangement joins TRBV7-9 to TRBJ2-3, with D maybe TRBD1 (6 bases). Trimming removed 2 bases at V and 5 bases at J, with 11 bases between. The CDR3 sequence is 14 residues long. Per germline, CDR1 SEHNR and CDR2 FQNEAQ (reference sequence). CDR3 loop: CASSLPPGEDTQYF. In DNA form, the CDR3 reads TGTGCCAGCAGCTTACCCCCAGGGGAAGATACGCAGTATTTT. Looking up the rest from reference TRBV7-9 and TRBJ2-3 gives the full variable domain: DTGVSQNPRHKITKRGQNVTFRCDPISEHNRLYWYRQTLGQGPEFLTYFQNEAQLEKSRLLSDRFSAERPKGSFSTLEIQRTEQGDSAMYLCASSLPPGEDTQYFGPGTRLTVL.